A single sample gave rise to the 29 T cell receptor beta chains below, sequenced in a study of T cell repertoires in cytomegalovirus infection. From the reads, TCRdb called clonotypes with MiXCR, one entry per CDR3 protein. The sample lists about 680,000 distinct CDR3 sequences; 20% to 30% were seen once. Sequencing input: CD8+ T cells from PBMCs. The source is a human donor in good health (CMV status not recorded). Some clones in this sample may be carry-over from other donors' samples.

This chain uses TRBV6-8 with TRBJ2-3; 8 nucleotides agree with TRBD2. CDR3 length: 19 residues. J gave up 3 bases and V 2 bases, and 16 bases lay outside the gene matches. Germline V gene data show CDR1 as MNHGY and CDR2 as SAAAGT. CDR3 residues: CASSYTKVTIGGATDTQYF. DNA of the CDR3: TGTGCCAGCAGTTACACGAAGGTTACTATCGGGGGGGCGACAGATACGCAGTATTTT.

Comments on this clonotype: A much more abundant neighbour one base away suggests this may be a read error. The gene calls are TRBV7-9 and TRBJ2-1, with D possibly being TRBD2 (6 bases). Per germline, CDR1 SEHNR and CDR2 FQNEAQ (reference sequence). V lost 0 bases and J 14 bases, leaving 14 bases between the germline ends. This CDR3 comprises 13 residues. The DNA of the CDR3 is TGTGCCAGCAGCTTAGCGCGGACGGAGGGCAAGTTCTTC. This codes for CASSLARTEGKFF. Full variable domain (rest looked up from reference TRBV7-9 and TRBJ2-1): DTGVSQNPRHKITKRGQNVTFRCDPISEHNRLYWYRQTLGQGPEFLTYFQNEAQLEKSRLLSDRFSAERPKGSFSTLEIQRTEQGDSAMYLCASSLARTEGKFFGPGTRLTVL.

As regards this clonotype: A junction boundary mismatches the germline segment, possibly from a read error. This sequence joins TRBV7-9 and TRBJ1-1; the D is unclear. CDR3 size: 13 residues. From germline, CDR1 is SEHNR and CDR2 FQNEAQ (reference sequence). CDR3 sequence reads: CASSSGWNTEAFF. For the CDR3, the DNA is TGTGCCAGCAGCTCGGGATGGAACACTGAGGCTTTCTTT.

This clonotype was counted a few times. The chain recombines TRBV6-1 with TRBJ2-7; D is unresolved. Deletions cut 2 bases from V and 0 bases from J, with 5 bases between. Germline lookup yields CDR1 MNHNS and CDR2 SASEGT. CDR3 length equals 13 residues. CDR3 DNA: TGTGCCAGCAGTGAATTGTCCTCCTACGAGCAGTACTTC. Encoded protein: CASSELSSYEQYF.

This clonotype showed up just once. J is TRBJ2-1 and V is TRBV7-9, with D possibly being TRBD1 or TRBD2 (5 bases each). CDR1 SEHNR and CDR2 FQNEAQ come from the germline V gene (reference sequence). The CDR3 runs 12 residues. Trimming left V 2 bases short and J 12 bases short, with 11 bases between. The CDR3 DNA is TGTGCCAGCAGCTTATTTTCGGGACCGCAGTTCTTC. It translates to CASSLFSGPQFF.

This clonotype was counted ten times or more. This rearrangement joins TRBV7-8 to TRBJ2-3; D may be TRBD2 (6 bases). The CDR3 is made up of 15 amino acids. V was pared by 6 bases and J by 2 bases, with 15 bases between. Germline CDR1 and CDR2: SGHVS and FQNEAQ. Written as DNA, the CDR3 is TGTGCCAGCAGTCAGGCGGAGGGCTACACAGATACGCAGTATTTT. It encodes CASSQAEGYTDTQYF.

This clonotype was seen more than once but under ten times. V and J are TRBV28 and TRBJ2-5; TRBD1 matches at 7 bases. After removal of 5 bases from V and 0 bases from J, the junction contained 6 bases not matched to a gene. CDR3 size: 15 residues. Germline V gene sequence: CDR1 MDHEN, CDR2 SYDVKM. The CDR3 spells CASSETGTYQETQYF. In nucleotides, the CDR3 is TGTGCCAGCAGTGAGACAGGGACCTACCAAGAGACCCAGTACTTC.

The rearrangement joins TRBV20-1 to TRBJ2-7, with TRBD2 identical over 7 bases. Unmatched junction bases numbered 9, after V lost 7 bases and J lost 3 bases. This CDR3 contains 13 residues. Germline V gives CDR1 DFQATT, CDR2 SNEGSKA (reference sequence). This CDR3 is CSGRGRDYYEQYV. DNA for the CDR3: TGCAGTGGAAGGGGACGGGACTACTACGAGCAGTACGTC.

The gene calls are TRBV12-3 or TRBV12-4 and TRBJ2-7, with D possibly TRBD1 on 6 matching bases. This CDR3 is built from 15 residues. Trimming took off 2 bases at V and 4 bases at J, with 15 bases between the two ends. The CDR3 nucleotides read TGTGCCAGCAGTTTAATTAGGGGGAATTTGTACGAGCAGTACTTC. It translates to CASSLIRGNLYEQYF.

The chain recombines TRBV10-3 with TRBJ1-2, with 8 bases aligning to TRBD1. The CDR3 has 15 amino acids. V shed 3 bases, J shed 5 bases, and the junction held 8 bases outside the gene matches. CDR1 is ENHRY, CDR2 SYGVKD, per germline. CDR3 region: CAISDDRGGGYGYTF. The CDR3, as DNA: TGTGCCATCAGTGATGACAGGGGCGGTGGTTATGGCTACACCTTC.

The genes are TRBV28 and TRBJ2-3; a possible D gene is TRBD1 (5 bases). Germline lookup yields CDR1 MDHEN and CDR2 SYDVKM. The CDR3 extends over 13 amino acids. Trimming took 7 bases from V and 3 from J, leaving 11 bases between them. The CDR3 reads CASTPQGTDTQYF. The CDR3 DNA sequence: TGTGCCAGCACTCCTCAGGGAACAGATACGCAGTATTTT.

This clonotype has a handful of counts. The chain combines TRBV7-6 with TRBJ1-4, with no clear D. The V end lost 1 base, the J end lost 5 bases, and 11 bases lay between the germline ends. This CDR3 comprises 15 residues. Germline V gives CDR1 SGHVS, CDR2 FNYEAQ. CDR3 in DNA: TGTGCCAGCAGCTTAGTTGGGGAGGAGAATGAAAAACTGTTTTTT. Translating gives CASSLVGEENEKLFF.

This clonotype showed up just a few times. The rearrangement uses TRBV7-9 and TRBJ2-2; D is perhaps TRBD1 or TRBD2 (5 bases each). CDR1 is SEHNR and CDR2 is FQNEAQ in the germline V gene (reference sequence). V was trimmed by 5 bases and J by 0 bases, leaving 16 bases between them. CDR3 length equals 17 residues. CDR3 nucleotide sequence: TGTGCCAGCAGCCACGGACCGGGACGGGCGAACACCGGGGAGCTGTTTTTT. This gives the protein CASSHGPGRANTGELFF.

Many counts were recorded for this clonotype. The chain joins TRBV7-9 to TRBJ2-1; D unclear. V was shortened by 6 bases and J by 7 bases, with 13 bases between the two germline ends. Germline lookup yields CDR1 SEHNR and CDR2 FQNEAQ (reference sequence). The CDR3 runs to 13 residues. The CDR3 reads CASSPPLLNEQFF. DNA of the CDR3: TGTGCCAGCAGTCCCCCTCTCCTGAATGAGCAGTTCTTC.

The V and J genes are TRBV19 and TRBJ2-3, with D unresolved. The germline gives CDR1 LNHDA, CDR2 SQIVND (reference sequence). The ends were cut back, 3 bases at V and 9 bases at J, with 13 bases in the middle. The CDR3 is 13 residues long. The CDR3 nucleotides read TGTGCCAGTAGTATCCTTCCGGCGGAAACGCAGTATTTT. This sequence encodes CASSILPAETQYF.

This clonotype has a count of ten or more. J is TRBJ2-7 and V is TRBV12-5; a weak D match, TRBD1 (6 bases). CDR1 LGHNT and CDR2 FRNRAP come from the germline V gene. V lost 3 bases to trimming and J lost 1 base, with 7 bases between them. This CDR3 spans 13 amino acids. CDR3 in amino acids: CASGLGQSYEQYF. For the CDR3, the DNA is TGTGCTAGTGGTTTAGGACAGTCCTACGAGCAGTACTTC.

This clonotype was counted ten times or more. V is TRBV7-2 and J is TRBJ2-5, with 12 nucleotides matching TRBD2. CDR3 length equals 14 residues. CDR1 SGHTA and CDR2 FQGNSA come from the germline V gene. V was pared by 5 bases and J by 6 bases, with 4 bases of the junction left unmatched. The CDR3 region is CASSAGLAGKTQYF. CDR3 DNA: TGTGCCAGCAGCGCCGGACTAGCGGGGAAGACCCAGTACTTC.

This clonotype came up a few times. J is TRBJ2-2 and V is TRBV12-3 or TRBV12-4; either TRBD1 or TRBD2 may supply D (5 bases each). The ends were cut back, 4 bases at V and 1 base at J, with 10 bases in the middle. The CDR3 contains 15 residues. In nucleotides, the CDR3 is TGTGCCAGCAGTTCCGTGGGGGAGAACACCGGGGAGCTGTTTTTT. The encoded protein is CASSSVGENTGELFF.

The chain links TRBV2 to TRBJ2-3, with D perhaps TRBD2 (6 bases). V dropped 0 bases and J dropped 5 bases, with 21 bases sitting between them. Germline V lookup: CDR1 SNHLY, CDR2 FYNNEI. The CDR3 is made up of 18 amino acids. CDR3: CASSEALGRGVVEDTQYF. CDR3 DNA: TGTGCCAGCAGTGAAGCGCTTGGGCGCGGGGTGGTGGAAGATACGCAGTATTTT.

This clonotype showed up many times. The chain carries TRBV7-6 and TRBJ2-3, with D possibly TRBD1 on 7 matching bases. V was cut by 11 bases and J by 0 bases, with 18 bases left in between. The germline gives CDR1 SGHVS, CDR2 FNYEAQ. The CDR3 has 15 amino acids. The CDR3 DNA is TGTGCCTCCCAGGGGGGCGCAGGAAGCACAGATACGCAGTATTTT. Its translation: CASQGGAGSTDTQYF. Looking up the rest from reference TRBV7-6 and TRBJ2-3 gives the full variable domain: GAGVSQSPRYKVTKRGQDVALRCDPISGHVSLYWYRQALGQGPEFLTYFNYEAQQDKSGLPNDRFSAERPEGSISTLTIQRTEQRDSAMYRCASQGGAGSTDTQYFGPGTRLTVL.

The chain joins TRBV28 to TRBJ2-7; 8 positions agree with TRBD1. V lost 4 bases to trimming and J lost 7 bases; unmatched junction nucleotides: 6. Looked up from germline, CDR1 is MDHEN and CDR2 is SYDVKM. The CDR3 totals 13 residues. This chain's CDR3 is CASSWQGAEEQYV. The DNA for the CDR3 is TGTGCCAGCAGTTGGCAGGGGGCCGAAGAGCAGTACGTC.

This clonotype has at least ten counts. The chain couples TRBV7-3 to TRBJ2-2; no definite D call. V shed 2 bases and J shed 0 bases, with 4 bases lying between them. This CDR3 has 14 residues. CDR1 and CDR2 from the germline V gene are SGHTA and FQGTGA. The CDR3 region has the DNA TGTGCCAGCAGCTTATTACCGAACACCGGGGAGCTGTTTTTT. It translates to CASSLLPNTGELFF.

The V gene is TRBV18, the J gene TRBJ2-2; TRBD2 might be the D (6 bases). This CDR3 is built from 14 residues. Germline V gene sequence: CDR1 KGHSH, CDR2 LQKENI. Trimming cost V 3 bases and J 3 bases, with 8 bases left between them. As DNA, the CDR3 is TGTGCCAGCTCACCGGAGGGGCACACCGGGGAGCTGTTTTTT. Its translation: CASSPEGHTGELFF.

As to this clonotype: This may be a read error, as it is one base from a much larger clone. This sequence joins TRBV7-9 and TRBJ2-5, with D possibly matching TRBD1 (6 bases). The V gene's germline CDR1 is SEHNR and CDR2 FQNEAQ (reference sequence). The CDR3 runs 13 residues. V was clipped by 10 bases and J by 3 bases, with 15 bases between them. The CDR3 DNA is TGTGCCACCCTTCGGGACAATGAAGAGACCCAGTACTTC. Translated, it gives CATLRDNEETQYF.

CDR3 coding DNA: TGTGCCAGCAGCTTGGTGGCTAGGCGGGCCTACGAGCAGTACTTC. The encoded protein is CASSLVARRAYEQYF. The chain joins TRBV5-5 to TRBJ2-7; D is possibly TRBD2 (5 bases). CDR3 length: 15 amino acids. Germline V gene data show CDR1 as SGHKS and CDR2 as YYEKEE (reference sequence). V shed 0 bases and J shed 2 bases, with 12 bases lying between them. The complete variable domain, with remaining parts taken from reference TRBV5-5 and TRBJ2-7, reads DAGVTQSPTHLIKTRGQQVTLRCSPISGHKSVSWYQQVLGQGPQFIFQYYEKEERGRGNFPDRFSARQFPNYSSELNVNALLLGDSALYLCASSLVARRAYEQYFGPGTRLTVT.

The chain uses TRBV6-8 and TRBJ2-1, with 7 bases that match TRBD1. Germline V gives CDR1 MNHGY, CDR2 SAAAGT. The CDR3 totals 10 residues. V lost 8 bases to trimming and J lost 11 bases; unmatched junction nucleotides: 3. CDR3 in amino acids: CASQGEKQFF. The CDR3 bases are TGTGCCAGCCAGGGGGAAAAGCAGTTCTTC.

The genes are TRBV7-9 and TRBJ1-1; no reliable D call. Germline values: CDR1 SEHNR, CDR2 FQNEAQ (reference sequence). V was shortened by 8 bases and J by 5 bases, with 18 bases between the two germline ends. CDR3 length: 14 amino acids. The CDR3 DNA reads as TGTGCCAGCTCTCTGGAGGGAGTTGGTACTGAAGCTTTCTTT. It codes for CASSLEGVGTEAFF.

This clonotype was seen many times. The J gene is TRBJ2-3, the V gene TRBV7-2; 7 bases line up with TRBD2. V lost 6 bases to trimming and J lost 4 bases; unmatched junction nucleotides: 10. The CDR3 runs to 15 residues. Germline values: CDR1 SGHTA, CDR2 FQGNSA. CDR3 bases: TGTGCCAGCAGATCCTGGCGGGAGAGCGCAGATACGCAGTATTTT. This codes for CASRSWRESADTQYF.

In regard to this clonotype: A much larger clonotype is one base distant, so this may be a read error. This rearrangement joins TRBV12-5 to TRBJ2-1; 8 bases agree with TRBD1. This CDR3 is 17 amino acids long. The germline V gene encodes CDR1 LGHNT and CDR2 FRNRAP. Written as DNA, the CDR3 is TGTGTTAGTGGTTTGGTATGGAGCAGGGGGCCCCTTAATGAGCAGTTCTTC. Its translation: CVSGLVWSRGPLNEQFF. Together with reference TRBV12-5 and TRBJ2-1, the CDR3 gives the full variable domain: DARVTQTPRHKVTEMGQEVTMRCQPILGHNTVFWYRQTMMQGLELLAYFRNRAPLDDSGMPKDRFSAEMPDATLATLKIQPSEPRDSAVYFCVSGLVWSRGPLNEQFFGPGTRLTVL.